What follows is one T cell receptor beta chain and its context. This sample is part of a study of shared T cell receptors in the human thymus. This table comes from immunoSEQ multiplex PCR, and its TCRdb copy is limited to in-frame clones, with some not included. The data hold fewer than 700,000 clones, with approximately 87% observed a single time. The V and J ends lost 6 bases and 2 bases respectively, with 14 bases between them. Germline loops: CDR1 LNHNV, CDR2 YYDKDF (reference sequence). The CDR3 length is 15 residues. This same sample was also part of a study on human thymus T cells.

The receptor comes from a boy under two years old with a congenital heart defect. The chain recombines TRBV15 with TRBJ2-4; TRBD1 is a possible D gene (6 bases). Sequencing was carried out using thymocytes. CDR3 nucleotides: TGTGCCACCAGGCCTAGGGGGTCTCCCAAAAACATTCAGTACTTC. Translated: CATRPRGSPKNIQYF.